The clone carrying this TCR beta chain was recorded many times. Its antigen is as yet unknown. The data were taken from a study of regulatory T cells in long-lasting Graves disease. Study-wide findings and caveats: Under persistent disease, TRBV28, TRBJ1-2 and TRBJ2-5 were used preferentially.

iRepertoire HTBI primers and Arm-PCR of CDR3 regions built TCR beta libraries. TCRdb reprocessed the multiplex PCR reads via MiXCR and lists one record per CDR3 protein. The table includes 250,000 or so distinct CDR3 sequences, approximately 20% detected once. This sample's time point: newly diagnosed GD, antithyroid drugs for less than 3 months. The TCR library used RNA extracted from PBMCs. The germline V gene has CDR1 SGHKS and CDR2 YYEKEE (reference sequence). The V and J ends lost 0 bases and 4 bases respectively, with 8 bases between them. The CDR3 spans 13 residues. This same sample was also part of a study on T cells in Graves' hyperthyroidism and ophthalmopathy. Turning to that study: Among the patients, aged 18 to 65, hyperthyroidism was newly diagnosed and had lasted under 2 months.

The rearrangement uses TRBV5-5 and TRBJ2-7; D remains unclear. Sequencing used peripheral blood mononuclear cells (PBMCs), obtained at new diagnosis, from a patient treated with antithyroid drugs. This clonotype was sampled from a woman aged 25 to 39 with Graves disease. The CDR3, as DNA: TGTGCCAGCAGCTTGGGACAACAATACGAGCAGTACTTC. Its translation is CASSLGQQYEQYF.